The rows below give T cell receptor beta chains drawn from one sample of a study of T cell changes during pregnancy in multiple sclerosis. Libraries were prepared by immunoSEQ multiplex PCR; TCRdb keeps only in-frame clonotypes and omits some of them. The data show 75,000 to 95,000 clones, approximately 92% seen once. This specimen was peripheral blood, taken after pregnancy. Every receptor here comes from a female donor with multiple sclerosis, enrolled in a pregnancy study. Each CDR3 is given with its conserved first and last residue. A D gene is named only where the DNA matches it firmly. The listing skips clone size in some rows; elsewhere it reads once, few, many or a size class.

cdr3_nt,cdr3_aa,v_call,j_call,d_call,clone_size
TGTGCCTGGAGGGTGAAGGGGCAGGGGGATACGCAGTATTTT,CAWRVKGQGDTQYF,TRBV30,TRBJ2-3,NA,once
TGTGCCAGCAGCCTCGGGACAGGGGACACCGGGGAGCTGTTTTTT,CASSLGTGDTGELFF,TRBV6-1,TRBJ2-2,TRBD1,NA
TGTGCCAGCAGCCCTCAACAGGGTATGGAGCCCCAGCATTTT,CASSPQQGMEPQHF,TRBV11-2,TRBJ1-5,NA,NA
TGTGCCAGCAGCCCGGGACTAGCGGACACAGATACGCAGTATTTT,CASSPGLADTDTQYF,TRBV7-9,TRBJ2-3,TRBD2,NA
TGTGCCAGCAGCTTTCGTGGCAGGGTCTCCTATAATTCACCCCTCCACTTT,CASSFRGRVSYNSPLHF,TRBV5-6,TRBJ1-6,NA,NA
TGCGCCAGCAGTGCTAGCGGGAGGGTTAATGAGCAGTTCTTC,CASSASGRVNEQFF,TRBV10-2,TRBJ2-1,TRBD2,NA
TGTGCCTGGAGACAAAACACAAATCAGCCCCAGCATTTT,CAWRQNTNQPQHF,TRBV30,TRBJ1-5,NA,NA
TGTGCCAGCAGCCCGGGGGGGAGGGCTCGCTCACCCCTCCACTTT,CASSPGGRARSPLHF,TRBV27,TRBJ1-6,NA,NA
TGTGCCAGCAGCGGATACAGGGACGCTGCCGGGGAGCTGTTTTTT,CASSGYRDAAGELFF,TRBV7-8,TRBJ2-2,NA,once
TGTGCCAGCAGCTTAGACAGGGGATTAGATGGCTACACCTTC,CASSLDRGLDGYTF,TRBV7-2,TRBJ1-2,TRBD1,NA
TGTGCCAGCAGCTTACCGGGGGTGGACAATGAGCAGTTCTTC,CASSLPGVDNEQFF,TRBV7-2,TRBJ2-1,NA,NA
TGTGCCTGGAGTAGCGGACAGGGGAACAATCAGCCCCAGCATTTT,CAWSSGQGNNQPQHF,TRBV30,TRBJ1-5,TRBD1,NA
TGCGCCAGCAGCGATCGGGACAGTGGGAACATTCAGTACTTC,CASSDRDSGNIQYF,TRBV5-1,TRBJ2-4,TRBD1,NA
TGTGCCAGCTCACGTAGTATGAACACTGAAGCTTTCTTT,CASSRSMNTEAFF,TRBV18,TRBJ1-1,NA,NA
TGTGCCAGCAGCTTTAATTCCGGGGGGCTGACTGAAGCTTTCTTT,CASSFNSGGLTEAFF,TRBV7-8,TRBJ1-1,NA,NA
TGTGCCAGCAATCCGACAGGGTCTGAAGAGACCCAGTACTTC,CASNPTGSEETQYF,TRBV27,TRBJ2-5,TRBD1,once
TGTGCCAGCAGCTTCTCCCGGGACAGGGCTATGAACATTCAGTACTTC,CASSFSRDRAMNIQYF,TRBV7-9,TRBJ2-4,TRBD1,NA
TGCGCCAGCAGCCAATCTGCTAGCGGGGGCCTATTCTCCTACGAGCAGTACTTC,CASSQSASGGLFSYEQYF,TRBV4-3,TRBJ2-7,TRBD2,NA
TGCGCCAGCAGCTTGGATAGTAATACGCAGTATTTT,CASSLDSNTQYF,TRBV5-1,TRBJ2-3,NA,few
TGTGCCAGCAGCTCCGGGACAGGGAGTTCCTACGAGCAGTACTTC,CASSSGTGSSYEQYF,TRBV27,TRBJ2-7,TRBD1,NA
TGTGCCAGCACCTTCGGGACAGGGAGTGAAAAACTGTTTTTT,CASTFGTGSEKLFF,TRBV5-4,TRBJ1-4,TRBD1,NA
TGTGCCAGCAGCTTTATTCAGTCGGGGAATGAGCAGTTCTTC,CASSFIQSGNEQFF,TRBV9,TRBJ2-1,NA,NA
TGTGCCAGCAGTTCCCCGGGACAAACCTACAATGAGCAGTTCTTC,CASSSPGQTYNEQFF,TRBV28,TRBJ2-1,NA,once
TGTGCCAGTAGTGGGGGGGACGCAACTAATGAAAAACTGTTTTTT,CASSGGDATNEKLFF,TRBV19,TRBJ1-4,NA,NA
TGTGCCAGCAGCCGCGGCCCCAATGAAGCTTTCTTT,CASSRGPNEAFF,TRBV7-9,TRBJ1-1,NA,NA
TGTGCCAGCTCCCCCCATGGCCGAGAGACCCAGTACTTC,CASSPHGRETQYF,TRBV27,TRBJ2-5,NA,NA
TGCGCCAGCAGCCCACAGGGGGCAGGACAGCCCCAGCATTTT,CASSPQGAGQPQHF,TRBV5-1,TRBJ1-5,TRBD1,once